This section outlines one TCR beta chain sequence together with its context. The data were obtained in a study of cytotoxic CD8 clonotypes in ibrutinib-treated CLL. Overall study context: The cohort had 10 to 12 relapsed/refractory and around 14 treatment-naive patients, 17 IGHV unmutated.

Assay: immunoSEQ multiplex PCR; the TCRdb copy retains only in-frame clones and omits some. The sample records over 250,000 clones, 70% to 80% being singletons. This TCR came from a human donor with chronic lymphocytic leukemia. Sequenced here: PBMCs, sampled at disease progression, from a patient treated with ibrutinib.

The DNA for the CDR3 is TGTGCCAGCACCCTCGGGACTAGCGGGTACAATGAGCAGTTCTTC. Translated: CASTLGTSGYNEQFF. This chain joins TRBV7-9 and TRBJ2-1, with 12 bases identical to TRBD2. The CDR3 sequence is 15 residues long. Germline V gene data show CDR1 as SEHNR and CDR2 as FQNEAQ (reference sequence). V shed 7 bases, J shed 4 bases, and the junction held 5 bases outside the gene matches.